This passage covers 27 T cell receptor beta chains from one sample sequenced in a study of shared clonotypes between healthy human individuals. Terminally differentiated effector memory CD45RA+ cells were excluded by CCR7 positive selection of CD45RO-negative cells. Profiling relied on immunoSEQ multiplex PCR, and the TCRdb table lists in-frame clones only, not all of them. The sample has about 680,000 clones, around 92% seen once. The sample was naive CD8+ T cells sorted from blood. These receptors were obtained from a man aged 25 to 45 in good health.

This chain links TRBV5-1 with TRBJ2-7, with D possibly TRBD1 on 6 matching bases. The CDR3 extends over 14 amino acids. Trimming removed 2 bases at V and 0 bases at J, with 9 bases between. Germline-derived CDR1 and CDR2 are SGHRS and YFSETQ. The CDR3 DNA follows: TGCGCCAGCAGCTTAACGACAGGCTCCTACGAGCAGTACTTC. Protein sequence: CASSLTTGSYEQYF.

With respect to this clone: Relative to the germline gene, one junction end is altered; a read error may explain this. The chain uses TRBV2 and TRBJ2-3, with 10 bases fitting TRBD2. Germline assignment: CDR1 SNHLY and CDR2 FYNNEI. The CDR3 is 14 amino acids. The chain's CDR3 is CAGLEREGTDTQYF. Written as DNA, the CDR3 is TGCGCGGGCCTGGAGCGGGAGGGGACGGATACGCAGTATTTT.

The J gene is TRBJ2-1, the V gene TRBV19, with D unresolved. This CDR3 comprises 14 residues. Germline values: CDR1 LNHDA, CDR2 SQIVND (reference sequence). V lost 7 bases and J lost 6, with 16 bases in between. The CDR3 DNA is TGTGCCAGTACCCGGAGCGAGCTCAGCAATGAGCAGTTCTTC. Translation gives CASTRSELSNEQFF.

This chain uses TRBV7-3 with TRBJ2-3; 10 nucleotides line up with TRBD2. The V segment lost 5 bases and the J segment 4 bases; nucleotides outside the gene matches: 21. CDR1 and CDR2 from the germline V gene are SGHTA and FQGTGA. The CDR3 runs to 20 residues. Here the CDR3 DNA reads TGTGCCAGCAGCCCACGAGGCCGGGACCTAGCGGGAGTGGGGGCAGATACGCAGTATTTT. Translation gives CASSPRGRDLAGVGADTQYF.

This clone was counted between two and nine times. The rearrangement joins TRBV7-8 to TRBJ2-1; D is unresolved. The CDR3 totals 10 residues. CDR1 is SGHVS and CDR2 is FQNEAQ in the germline V gene. Trimming left V 9 bases short and J 7 bases short, with 7 bases between. The CDR3 DNA is TGTGCCAGTGGGTTTAATGAGCAGTTCTTC. This translates into CASGFNEQFF.

The chain joins TRBV9 to TRBJ1-1, with D perhaps matching TRBD1 (6 bases). Germline loops: CDR1 SGDLS, CDR2 YYNGEE. The CDR3 is 17 amino acids. The germline V and J ends were trimmed by 0 bases and 4 bases, with 19 bases remaining between them. CDR3 in DNA: TGTGCCAGCAGCGTAGGCGGGGGGCGACCCCCGGGCACTGAAGCTTTCTTT. Its translation: CASSVGGGRPPGTEAFF. Full variable domain (outside the CDR3, taken from reference TRBV9 and TRBJ1-1): DSGVTQTPKHLITATGQRVTLRCSPRSGDLSVYWYQQSLDQGLQFLIQYYNGEERAKGNILERFSAQQFPDLHSELNLSSLELGDSALYFCASSVGGGRPPGTEAFFGQGTRLTVV.

The chain employs TRBV4-1 and TRBJ2-1; D ambiguous. Germline V lookup: CDR1 MGHRA, CDR2 YSYEKL. The CDR3 length is 11 residues. V lost 1 base, J lost 6 bases, and 1 base lay in between. The CDR3 bases are TGCGCCAGCAGCCAAGCCAATGAGCAGTTCTTC. Its translation: CASSQANEQFF.

The chain carries TRBV4-3 and TRBJ1-2, with TRBD1 as a possible D gene (6 bases). The CDR3 sequence is 14 residues long. Per germline, CDR1 LGHNA and CDR2 YSLEER. V shed 0 bases and J shed 2 bases, with 7 bases lying between them. The CDR3, as DNA: TGCGCCAGCAGCCAAGACCAGGGGAACTATGGCTACACCTTC. Amino acid sequence: CASSQDQGNYGYTF.

Remarks on this clone: Other DNA sequences within the sample encode an identical CDR3. The CDR3 loop is CASSQGTGKYEQYF. CDR3 DNA: TGCGCCAGCAGCCAAGGGACAGGGAAATACGAGCAGTACTTC. The rearrangement joins TRBV4-3 to TRBJ2-7, with 8 bases lining up with TRBD1. Trimming took 1 base from V and 4 from J; bases not matched to a gene: 3. In germline, CDR1 is LGHNA, CDR2 YSLEER. CDR3 size: 14 residues.

This clone appeared a single time. V usage is TRBV28 and J usage is TRBJ2-1; D is ambiguous. Germline V lookup: CDR1 MDHEN, CDR2 SYDVKM. V lost 3 bases, J lost 0 bases, and 12 bases lay in between. The CDR3 is made up of 16 amino acids. The CDR3 reads CASSLGFLSSYNEQFF. The DNA for the CDR3 is TGTGCCAGCAGTTTGGGCTTCCTGAGCTCCTACAATGAGCAGTTCTTC.

The chain has TRBV5-4 and TRBJ2-7, with a weak D call TRBD2 (6 bases). V shed 4 bases and J shed 3 bases, with 14 bases lying between them. The germline gives CDR1 SGHNT, CDR2 YYREEE (reference sequence). CDR3 size: 14 residues. The CDR3 DNA follows: TGTGCCAGCAGCGGGGGACCGGGACTCTACGAGCAGTACTTC. Translation: CASSGGPGLYEQYF.

The rearrangement joins TRBV4-1 to TRBJ1-4, with TRBD1 as a possible D gene (5 bases). Germline V CDR1 and CDR2: MGHRA, YSYEKL. The germline V and J ends were trimmed by 0 bases and 4 bases, with 18 bases remaining between them. The CDR3 extends over 18 amino acids. DNA for the CDR3: TGCGCCAGCAGCCAAGATAGTTGGGACGCAGCTTTTAATGAAAAACTGTTTTTT. It translates to CASSQDSWDAAFNEKLFF.

CDR3 coding DNA: TGTGCCAGCAGCTTAGTTGTTGGACAGGGTACCCACGAGCAGTACTTC. Its protein product is CASSLVVGQGTHEQYF. The rearrangement links TRBV11-2 to TRBJ2-7; 8 bases line up with TRBD1. The CDR3 consists of 16 residues. The germline CDR1 and CDR2 sequences are SGHAT and FQNNGV. The V gene end was trimmed by 1 base and the J gene end by 5 bases; junction bases not matched to a gene: 10.

This chain joins TRBV19 and TRBJ2-1; 11 nucleotides agree with TRBD2. This CDR3 spans 14 amino acids. The V segment lost 10 bases and the J segment 9 bases; nucleotides outside the gene matches: 11. Germline CDR1 and CDR2: LNHDA and SQIVND (reference sequence). The DNA for the CDR3 is TGTGCCACCGCACTAGCGGGAGTCGGCGGTGAGCAGTTCTTC. Its translation: CATALAGVGGEQFF. The full variable domain, completed using reference TRBV19 and TRBJ2-1, is DGGITQSPKYLFRKEGQNVTLSCEQNLNHDAMYWYRQDPGQGLRLIYYSQIVNDFQKGDIAEGYSVSREKKESFPLTVTSAQKNPTAFYLCATALAGVGGEQFFGPGTRLTVL.

The V and J genes are TRBV2 and TRBJ2-7, with a possible D match to TRBD1 (6 bases). CDR1 is SNHLY and CDR2 is FYNNEI in the germline V gene. The CDR3 sequence is 19 residues long. Trimming pared 5 bases from V and 0 bases from J, leaving 26 bases between. DNA of the CDR3: TGTGCCAGCAGTACACTACTAAAGACGGGACACGCGAGCTCCTACGAGCAGTACTTC. Encoded protein: CASSTLLKTGHASSYEQYF.

V and J are TRBV29-1 and TRBJ1-1; D perhaps matches TRBD1 (6 bases). Germline V gene data show CDR1 as SQVTM and CDR2 as ANQGSEA. The CDR3 sequence is 12 residues long. V gave up 4 bases and J gave up 2 bases, with 8 bases separating them. CDR3 in amino acids: CSVVGGNTEAFF. CDR3 DNA: TGCAGCGTTGTAGGGGGAAACACTGAAGCTTTCTTT.

This clone showed up just once. The chain links TRBV11-2 to TRBJ2-4; 8 bases are shared with TRBD1. The V gene end was trimmed by 5 bases and the J gene end by 4 bases; junction bases not matched to a gene: 4. The germline CDR1 and CDR2 sequences are SGHAT and FQNNGV. The CDR3 has 14 amino acids. The CDR3 here is CASSAWDRKNIQYF. The CDR3 coding sequence is TGTGCCAGCAGCGCATGGGACAGGAAAAACATTCAGTACTTC.

This clone came up a few times. The chain links TRBV19 to TRBJ2-5; the D gene is possibly TRBD1 (5 bases). Germline CDR1 reads LNHDA; CDR2 reads SQIVND (reference sequence). The ends were cut back, 3 bases at V and 4 bases at J, with 12 bases in the middle. The CDR3 totals 14 residues. CDR3 residues: CASSMTDIRETQYF. In DNA form, the CDR3 reads TGTGCCAGTAGTATGACAGACATCCGAGAGACCCAGTACTTC. The whole variable domain, remainder taken from reference TRBV19 and TRBJ2-5, is DGGITQSPKYLFRKEGQNVTLSCEQNLNHDAMYWYRQDPGQGLRLIYYSQIVNDFQKGDIAEGYSVSREKKESFPLTVTSAQKNPTAFYLCASSMTDIRETQYFGPGTRLLVL.

This clone was seen a single time. J is TRBJ2-7 and V is TRBV4-1; 9 bases match TRBD2. The CDR3 consists of 15 residues. Unmatched junction bases numbered 7, after V lost 0 bases and J lost 7 bases. Per germline, CDR1 MGHRA and CDR2 YSYEKL. The CDR3 reads CASSQDPGLALEQYF. The CDR3 DNA is TGCGCCAGCAGCCAAGACCCGGGACTAGCTCTGGAGCAGTACTTC.

This clone came up once. V and J are TRBV5-5 and TRBJ1-2, with D possibly being TRBD1 (6 bases). Germline-derived CDR1 and CDR2 are SGHKS and YYEKEE (reference sequence). V lost 3 bases and J 6 bases, leaving 15 bases between the germline ends. CDR3 length: 14 amino acids. The CDR3 spells CASSSLGGGHGYTF. Here the CDR3 DNA reads TGTGCCAGCAGCTCTCTGGGAGGGGGACATGGCTACACCTTC.

CDR3 coding DNA: TGTGCCAGCAGCTTAGAAGGTTGGGCGCCCGGGGAGCTGTTTTTT. It yields the protein CASSLEGWAPGELFF. V gene TRBV11-2 combines with J gene TRBJ2-2, with no clear D. CDR1 and CDR2 (germline): SGHAT, FQNNGV. V gave up 0 bases and J gave up 6 bases, with 11 bases separating them. This CDR3 spans 15 amino acids.

The chain has TRBV2 and TRBJ2-7; D may correspond to TRBD1 or TRBD2 (5 bases each). This CDR3 spans 14 amino acids. CDR1 and CDR2 (germline): SNHLY, FYNNEI. Trimming cost V 5 bases and J 0 bases, with 11 bases left between them. DNA for the CDR3: TGTGCCAGCAGTTCGGGACGGATCTCCTACGAGCAGTACTTC. Amino acid sequence: CASSSGRISYEQYF.

The V call is TRBV5-8, the J call TRBJ2-7; 13 positions match TRBD2. The germline V gene encodes CDR1 SGHTS and CDR2 YDEGEE. With V trimmed by 4 bases and J by 6 bases, 7 bases remained unmatched. There are 15 residues in the CDR3. The CDR3: CASSPGTSGTGEQYF. In nucleotides, the CDR3 is TGTGCCAGCAGCCCCGGGACTAGCGGGACCGGCGAGCAGTACTTC.

This rearrangement joins TRBV5-6 to TRBJ1-5; D is perhaps TRBD1 (5 bases). Germline-derived CDR1 and CDR2 are SGHDT and YYEEEE. This CDR3 is 15 amino acids long. The V end was cut by 1 base, the J end by 2 bases, with 10 bases between. The CDR3 region is CASSLKGRGNQPQHF. CDR3 DNA: TGTGCCAGCAGCTTGAAGGGGAGGGGCAATCAGCCCCAGCATTTT.

The chain combines TRBV4-1 with TRBJ1-3, with D perhaps matching TRBD1 (5 bases). CDR1 is MGHRA, CDR2 YSYEKL, per germline. V dropped 0 bases and J dropped 4 bases, with 10 bases sitting between them. The CDR3 is made up of 15 amino acids. The CDR3 here is CASSQEEGTGNTIYF. The CDR3 region has the DNA TGCGCCAGCAGCCAAGAAGAGGGGACGGGAAACACCATATATTTT.

The chain joins TRBV2 to TRBJ2-7, with TRBD2 matching over 7 bases. This CDR3 comprises 14 residues. Trimming removed 7 bases from V and 1 base from J; junction bases left unmatched: 7. CDR1 and CDR2 (germline): SNHLY, FYNNEI. CDR3 loop: CASNLGRESYEQYF. CDR3 sequence (DNA): TGTGCCAGCAACTTGGGGCGGGAGTCCTACGAGCAGTACTTC.

This chain connects TRBV28 to TRBJ2-7; D not resolved. Trimming shortened V by 6 bases and J by 3 bases, and 21 bases separated the two germline ends. The CDR3 loop spans 16 amino acids. Germline values: CDR1 MDHEN, CDR2 SYDVKM. In nucleotides, the CDR3 is TGTGCCAGCAGCCCGCAGGACGGAGCCCCCCTCTACGAGCAGTACTTC. Its translation: CASSPQDGAPLYEQYF. Combining the CDR3 with reference TRBV28 and TRBJ2-7 gives the whole variable domain DVKVTQSSRYLVKRTGEKVFLECVQDMDHENMFWYRQDPGLGLRLIYFSYDVKMKEKGDIPEGYSVSREKKERFSLILESASTNQTSMYLCASSPQDGAPLYEQYFGPGTRLTVT.